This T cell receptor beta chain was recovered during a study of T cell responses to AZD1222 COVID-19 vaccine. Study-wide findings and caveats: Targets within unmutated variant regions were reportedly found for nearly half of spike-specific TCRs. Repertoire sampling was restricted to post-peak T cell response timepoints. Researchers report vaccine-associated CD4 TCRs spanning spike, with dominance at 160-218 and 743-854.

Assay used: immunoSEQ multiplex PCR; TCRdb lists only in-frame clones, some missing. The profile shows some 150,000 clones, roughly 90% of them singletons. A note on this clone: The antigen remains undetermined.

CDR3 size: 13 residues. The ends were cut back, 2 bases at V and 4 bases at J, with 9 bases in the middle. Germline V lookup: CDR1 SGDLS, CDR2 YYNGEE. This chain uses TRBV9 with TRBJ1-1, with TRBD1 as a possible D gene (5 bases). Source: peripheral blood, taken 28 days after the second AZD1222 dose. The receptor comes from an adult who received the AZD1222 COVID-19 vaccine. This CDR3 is CASSVMGGTEAFF. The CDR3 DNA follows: TGTGCCAGCAGCGTGATGGGGGGCACTGAAGCTTTCTTT.